This TCR beta chain emerged from a study of metastatic and nonmetastatic thyroid tumors. Thyroid surgery was performed in patients who had received no treatment beforehand. The length of the CDR3 is 20 residues. V dropped 2 bases and J dropped 2 bases, with 28 bases sitting between them. The germline gives CDR1 SGHRS, CDR2 YFSETQ. TCRdb re-analyzed the PCR reads using MiXCR. The sample includes about 24,000 clones, 15% to 20% of them seen just once. The rearrangement uses TRBV5-1 and TRBJ1-1; D remains unclear. Specimen: blood. This TCR was sampled from a male donor with papillary thyroid cancer or a benign thyroid nodule (not recorded which). Some clones in this sample may be carry-over from other donors' samples. CDR3 region: CASSFSAEEAPGRGNTEAFF. Written as DNA, the CDR3 is TGCGCCAGCAGCTTCTCTGCTGAGGAGGCCCCGGGCCGGGGAAACACTGAAGCTTTCTTT. The complete variable domain, with remaining parts taken from reference TRBV5-1 and TRBJ1-1, reads KAGVTQTPRYLIKTRGQQVTLSCSPISGHRSVSWYQQTPGQGLQFLFEYFSETQRNKGNFPGRFSGRQFSNSRSEMNVSTLELGDSALYLCASSFSAEEAPGRGNTEAFFGQGTRLTVV.